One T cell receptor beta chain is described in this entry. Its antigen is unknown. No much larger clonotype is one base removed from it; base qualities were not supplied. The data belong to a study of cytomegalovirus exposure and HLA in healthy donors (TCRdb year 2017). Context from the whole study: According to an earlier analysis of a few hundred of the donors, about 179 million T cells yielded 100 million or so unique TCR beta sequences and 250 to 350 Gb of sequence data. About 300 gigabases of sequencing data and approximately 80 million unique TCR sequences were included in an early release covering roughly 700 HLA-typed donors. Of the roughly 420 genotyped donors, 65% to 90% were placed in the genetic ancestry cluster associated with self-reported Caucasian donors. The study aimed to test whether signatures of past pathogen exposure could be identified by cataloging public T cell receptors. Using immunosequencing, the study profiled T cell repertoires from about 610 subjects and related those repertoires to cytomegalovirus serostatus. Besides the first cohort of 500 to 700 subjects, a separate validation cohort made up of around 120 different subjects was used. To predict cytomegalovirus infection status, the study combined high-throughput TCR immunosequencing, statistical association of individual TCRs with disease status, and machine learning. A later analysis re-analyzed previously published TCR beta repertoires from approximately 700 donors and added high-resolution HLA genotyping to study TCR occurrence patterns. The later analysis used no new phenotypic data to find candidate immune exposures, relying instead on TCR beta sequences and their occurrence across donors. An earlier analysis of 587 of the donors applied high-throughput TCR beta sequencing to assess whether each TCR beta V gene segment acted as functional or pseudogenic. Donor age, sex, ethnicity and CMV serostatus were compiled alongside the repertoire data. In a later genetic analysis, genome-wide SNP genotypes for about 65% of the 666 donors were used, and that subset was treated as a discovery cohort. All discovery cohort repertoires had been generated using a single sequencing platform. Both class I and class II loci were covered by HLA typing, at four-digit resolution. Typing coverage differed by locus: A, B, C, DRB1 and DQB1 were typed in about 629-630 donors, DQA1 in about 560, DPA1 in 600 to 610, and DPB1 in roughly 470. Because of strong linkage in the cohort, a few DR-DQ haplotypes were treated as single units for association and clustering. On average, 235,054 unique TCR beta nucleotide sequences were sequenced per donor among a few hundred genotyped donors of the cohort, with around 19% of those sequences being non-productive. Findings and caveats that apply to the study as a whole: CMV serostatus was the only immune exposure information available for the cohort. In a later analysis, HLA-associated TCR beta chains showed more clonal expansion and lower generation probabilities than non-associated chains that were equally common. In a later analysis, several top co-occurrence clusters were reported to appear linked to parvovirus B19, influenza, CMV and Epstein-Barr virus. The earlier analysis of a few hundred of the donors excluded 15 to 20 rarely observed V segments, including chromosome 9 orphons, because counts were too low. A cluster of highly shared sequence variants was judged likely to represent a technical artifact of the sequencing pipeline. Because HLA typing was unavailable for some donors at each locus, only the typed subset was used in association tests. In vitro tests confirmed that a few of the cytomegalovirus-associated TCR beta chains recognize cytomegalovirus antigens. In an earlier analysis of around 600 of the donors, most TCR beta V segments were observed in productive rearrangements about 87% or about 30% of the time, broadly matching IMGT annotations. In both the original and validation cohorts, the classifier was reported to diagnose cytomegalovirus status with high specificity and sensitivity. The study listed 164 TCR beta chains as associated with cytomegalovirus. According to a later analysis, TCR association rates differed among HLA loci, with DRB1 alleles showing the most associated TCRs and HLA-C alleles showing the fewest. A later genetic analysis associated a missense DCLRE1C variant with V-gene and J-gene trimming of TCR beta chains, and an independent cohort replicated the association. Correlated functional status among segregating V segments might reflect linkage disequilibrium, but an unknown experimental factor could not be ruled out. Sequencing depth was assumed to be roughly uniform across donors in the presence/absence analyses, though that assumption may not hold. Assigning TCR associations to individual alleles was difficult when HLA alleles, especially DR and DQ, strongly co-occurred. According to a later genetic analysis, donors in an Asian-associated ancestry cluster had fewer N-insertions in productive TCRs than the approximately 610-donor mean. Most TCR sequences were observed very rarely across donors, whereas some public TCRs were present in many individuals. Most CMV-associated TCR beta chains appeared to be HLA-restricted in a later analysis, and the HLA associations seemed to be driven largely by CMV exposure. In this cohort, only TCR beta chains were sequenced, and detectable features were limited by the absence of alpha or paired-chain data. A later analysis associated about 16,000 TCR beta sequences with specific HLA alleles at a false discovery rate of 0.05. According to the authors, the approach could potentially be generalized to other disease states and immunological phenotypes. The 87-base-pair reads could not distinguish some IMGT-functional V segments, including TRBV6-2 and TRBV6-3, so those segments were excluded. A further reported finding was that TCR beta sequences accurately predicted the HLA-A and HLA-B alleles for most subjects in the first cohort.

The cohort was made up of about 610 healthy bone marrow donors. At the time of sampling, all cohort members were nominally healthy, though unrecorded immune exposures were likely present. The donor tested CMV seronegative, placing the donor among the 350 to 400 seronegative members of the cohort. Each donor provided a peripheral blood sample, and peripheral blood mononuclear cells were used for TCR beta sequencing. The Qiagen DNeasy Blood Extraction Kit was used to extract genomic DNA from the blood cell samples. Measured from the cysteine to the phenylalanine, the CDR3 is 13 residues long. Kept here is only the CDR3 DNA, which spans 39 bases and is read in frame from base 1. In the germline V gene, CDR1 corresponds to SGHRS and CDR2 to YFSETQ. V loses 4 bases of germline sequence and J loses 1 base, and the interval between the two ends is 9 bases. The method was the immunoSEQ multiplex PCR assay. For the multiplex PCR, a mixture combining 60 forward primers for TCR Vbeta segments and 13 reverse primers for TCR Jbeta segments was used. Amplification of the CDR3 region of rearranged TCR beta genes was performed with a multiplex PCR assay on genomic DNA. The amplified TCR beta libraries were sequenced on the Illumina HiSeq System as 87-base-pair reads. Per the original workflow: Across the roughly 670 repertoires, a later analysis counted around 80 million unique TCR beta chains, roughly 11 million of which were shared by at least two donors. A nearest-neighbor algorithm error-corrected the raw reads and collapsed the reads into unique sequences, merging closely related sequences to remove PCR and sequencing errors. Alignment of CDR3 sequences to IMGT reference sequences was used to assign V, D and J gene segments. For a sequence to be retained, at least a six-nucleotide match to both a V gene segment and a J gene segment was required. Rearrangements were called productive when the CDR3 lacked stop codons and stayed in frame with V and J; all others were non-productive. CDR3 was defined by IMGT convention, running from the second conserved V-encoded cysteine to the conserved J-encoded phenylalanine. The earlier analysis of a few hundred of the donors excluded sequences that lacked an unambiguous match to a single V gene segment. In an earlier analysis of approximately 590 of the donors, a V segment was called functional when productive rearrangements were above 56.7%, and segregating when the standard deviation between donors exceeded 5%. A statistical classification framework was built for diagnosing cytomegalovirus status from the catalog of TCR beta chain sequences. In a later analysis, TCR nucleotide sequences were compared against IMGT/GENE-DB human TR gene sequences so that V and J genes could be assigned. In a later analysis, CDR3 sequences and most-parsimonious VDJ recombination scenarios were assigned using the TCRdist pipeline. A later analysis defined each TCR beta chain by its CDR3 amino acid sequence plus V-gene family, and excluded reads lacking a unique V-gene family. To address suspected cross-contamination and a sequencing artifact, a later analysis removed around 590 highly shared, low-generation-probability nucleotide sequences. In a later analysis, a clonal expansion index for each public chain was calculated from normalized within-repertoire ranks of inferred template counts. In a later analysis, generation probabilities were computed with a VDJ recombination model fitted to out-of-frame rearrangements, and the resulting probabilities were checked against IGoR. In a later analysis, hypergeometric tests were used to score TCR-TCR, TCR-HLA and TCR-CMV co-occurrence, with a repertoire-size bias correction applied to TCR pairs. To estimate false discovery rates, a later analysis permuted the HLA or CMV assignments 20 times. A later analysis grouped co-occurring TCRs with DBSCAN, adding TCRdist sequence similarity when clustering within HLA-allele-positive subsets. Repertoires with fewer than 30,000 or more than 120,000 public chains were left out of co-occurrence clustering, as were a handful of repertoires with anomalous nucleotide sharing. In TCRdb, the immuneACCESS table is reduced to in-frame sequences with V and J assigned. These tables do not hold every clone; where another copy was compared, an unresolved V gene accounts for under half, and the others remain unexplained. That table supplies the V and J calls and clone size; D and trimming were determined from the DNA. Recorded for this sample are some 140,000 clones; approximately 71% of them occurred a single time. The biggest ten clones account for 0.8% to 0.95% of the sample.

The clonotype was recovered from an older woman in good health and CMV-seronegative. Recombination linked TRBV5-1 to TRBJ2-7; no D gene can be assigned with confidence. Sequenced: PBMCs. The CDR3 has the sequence CASSGSQSYEQYF. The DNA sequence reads TGCGCCAGCAGCGGTTCCCAGTCCTACGAGCAGTACTTC. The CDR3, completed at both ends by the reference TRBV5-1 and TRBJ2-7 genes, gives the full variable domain KAGVTQTPRYLIKTRGQQVTLSCSPISGHRSVSWYQQTPGQGLQFLFEYFSETQRNKGNFPGRFSGRQFSNSRSEMNVSTLELGDSALYLCASSGSQSYEQYFGPGTRLTVT.